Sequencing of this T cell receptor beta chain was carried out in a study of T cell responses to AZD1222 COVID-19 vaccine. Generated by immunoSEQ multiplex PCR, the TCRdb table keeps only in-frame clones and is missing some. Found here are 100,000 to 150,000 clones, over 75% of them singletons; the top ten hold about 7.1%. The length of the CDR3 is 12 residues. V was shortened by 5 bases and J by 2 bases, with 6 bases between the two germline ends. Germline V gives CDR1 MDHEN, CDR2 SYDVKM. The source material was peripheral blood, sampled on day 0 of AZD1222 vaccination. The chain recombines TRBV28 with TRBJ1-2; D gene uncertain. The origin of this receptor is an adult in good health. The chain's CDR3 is CASSPNNYGYTF. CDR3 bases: TGTGCCAGCAGTCCTAACAACTATGGCTACACCTTC.